A single T cell receptor (beta chain) is shown here with its context. These data are taken from a study of blood T cell repertoires in COVID-19. The method was immunoSEQ multiplex PCR; TCRdb's version includes in-frame clones alone and lacks a portion of them. Of 35,000 to 50,000 clones listed, roughly 80% are singletons. The sequenced material came from peripheral blood. This sequence was found in a human donor with acute or convalescent COVID-19. The donor label of this sample is uncertain.

CDR3 amino acids: CASSQDSLPNEKLFF. The CDR3 DNA is TGCGCCAGCAGCCAAGATTCACTGCCGAATGAAAAACTGTTTTTT. This chain connects TRBV4-1 to TRBJ1-4; D ambiguous. Per germline, CDR1 MGHRA and CDR2 YSYEKL. V gave up 0 bases and J gave up 5 bases, with 10 bases separating them. This CDR3 has 15 residues.